These 25 T cell receptor beta chains were sequenced from one sample in a study of cytomegalovirus exposure and HLA in healthy donors. It was with 60 Vbeta and 13 Jbeta primers that the PCR ran. Clones were read by immunoSEQ multiplex PCR, and TCRdb kept only the in-frame ones, dropping some. The table shows over 100,000 clones, with 60% to 85% occurring only once. Material: PBMCs. These TCRs come from a female donor in good health and CMV-seropositive.

The chain links TRBV30 to TRBJ2-5; 7 bases are shared with TRBD1. The J call may not be correct, given that the DNA end is closer to TRBJ2-7. Germline V CDR1 and CDR2: GTSNPN, SVGIG (reference sequence). The CDR3 extends over 12 amino acids. CDR3 in DNA: TGTGCCTGGAGTCGACAGGGCTACGAGCAGTACTTC. Translation gives CAWSRQGYEQYF.

The rearrangement joins TRBV6-5 to TRBJ2-2, with TRBD1 matching over 7 bases. The ends lost 4 bases at V and 1 base at J; junction bases unmatched: 6. The CDR3 extends over 16 amino acids. Germline V gives CDR1 MNHEY, CDR2 SVGAGI. The CDR3 reads CASSSRGQKNTGELFF. In DNA, the CDR3 is TGTGCCAGCAGTTCCCGGGGACAGAAGAACACCGGGGAGCTGTTTTTT.

This clone appeared once. Different DNA sequences within this sample yield the same CDR3. This chain connects TRBV5-6 to TRBJ2-3, with TRBD2 matching 7 bases. Germline V gives CDR1 SGHDT, CDR2 YYEEEE. V was pared by 2 bases and J by 1 base, with 7 bases of the junction left unmatched. The CDR3 has 16 amino acids. CDR3: CASSFLAGERTDTQYF. DNA for the CDR3: TGTGCCAGCAGCTTTTTGGCGGGGGAGCGCACAGATACGCAGTATTTT.

This chain connects TRBV5-6 to TRBJ2-5, with a weak D call TRBD2 (6 bases). Germline V gene lookup returns CDR1 SGHDT and CDR2 YYEEEE. The CDR3 totals 16 residues. V was trimmed by 1 base and J by 0 bases, leaving 13 bases between them. The CDR3 spells CASSLLNTGDQETQYF. The DNA of the CDR3 is TGTGCCAGCAGCTTGTTAAATACGGGGGACCAAGAGACCCAGTACTTC. The variable domain in full, with the rest retrieved from reference TRBV5-6 and TRBJ2-5, is DAGVTQSPTHLIKTRGQQVTLRCSPKSGHDTVSWYQQALGQGPQFIFQYYEEEERQRGNFPDRFSGHQFPNYSSELNVNALLLGDSALYLCASSLLNTGDQETQYFGPGTRLLVL.

This clone occurred a few times. The rearrangement uses TRBV18 and TRBJ1-1, with TRBD1 matching over 9 bases. Germline V gene sequence: CDR1 KGHSH, CDR2 LQKENI. The CDR3 spans 15 residues. J lost 1 base, V lost 0 bases, and 0 bases had no gene match. CDR3 amino acids: CASSPPGQGNTEAFF. CDR3 DNA: TGTGCCAGCTCACCACCGGGACAGGGGAACACTGAAGCTTTCTTT. The full variable domain, in which reference TRBV18 and TRBJ1-1 provide the parts outside the CDR3, is NAGVMQNPRHLVRRRGQEARLRCSPMKGHSHVYWYRQLPEEGLKFMVYLQKENIIDESGMPKERFSAEFPKEGPSILRIQQVVRGDSAAYFCASSPPGQGNTEAFFGQGTRLTVV.

The V and J genes are TRBV6-5 and TRBJ2-7, with TRBD2 identical over 7 bases. Germline CDR1 is MNHEY and CDR2 is SVGAGI. CDR3 length: 14 residues. Germline trimming cut 6 bases from V and 3 bases from J; bases unmatched to any gene: 8. The CDR3 loop is CASRVGGSLYEQYF. CDR3 in DNA: TGTGCCAGCAGGGTCGGGGGGTCACTCTACGAGCAGTACTTC.

The V call is TRBV5-4, the J call TRBJ1-1; possibly TRBD1 for D (5 bases). The germline gives CDR1 SGHNT, CDR2 YYREEE (reference sequence). The CDR3 is 15 amino acids. Trimming stripped 4 bases from V and 3 bases from J, with 16 bases between. The DNA for the CDR3 is TGTGCCAGCAGCCCGGGGGGGGGTAGGGACACTGAAGCTTTCTTT. As protein: CASSPGGGRDTEAFF.

The chain joins TRBV19 to TRBJ2-1; tentatively, D is TRBD2 (6 bases). V lost 7 bases to trimming and J lost 9 bases, with 16 bases between them. From germline, CDR1 is LNHDA and CDR2 SQIVND (reference sequence). The CDR3 has 13 residues. The CDR3 loop is CASKGLSPIEQFF. CDR3 nucleotides: TGTGCCAGTAAGGGACTTAGCCCTATTGAGCAGTTCTTC.

The V gene is TRBV7-9, the J gene TRBJ2-5, with D tentatively TRBD1 (6 bases). Trimming removed 5 bases from V and 11 bases from J, with 12 bases in between. The V gene's germline CDR1 is SEHNR and CDR2 FQNEAQ (reference sequence). The CDR3 length is 11 residues. The CDR3 DNA is TGTGCCAGCAGCCACCCAGGGGAGCAGTACTTC. Protein: CASSHPGEQYF.

With respect to this clone: Other DNA sequences within the sample encode an identical CDR3. The chain employs TRBV2 and TRBJ2-7, with 10 bases identical to TRBD1. From germline, CDR1 is SNHLY and CDR2 FYNNEI. V dropped 8 bases and J dropped 4; count of bases not matched to a gene: 2. This CDR3 comprises 12 residues. The CDR3 loop reads CASRQGAYEQYF. The CDR3 coding sequence is TGTGCCAGCCGACAGGGGGCTTACGAGCAGTACTTC.

This rearrangement joins TRBV11-2 to TRBJ2-7; weak D call: TRBD1 (6 bases). V shed 1 base and J shed 3 bases, with 13 bases lying between them. The CDR3 has 15 residues. The germline gives CDR1 SGHAT, CDR2 FQNNGV. DNA of the CDR3: TGTGCCAGCAGCTTAGGGGTAACAGGGAACTACGAGCAGTACTTC. It is translated as CASSLGVTGNYEQYF.

The chain employs TRBV28 and TRBJ2-2; 8 nucleotides agree with TRBD1. Germline loops: CDR1 MDHEN, CDR2 SYDVKM. The CDR3 is 15 amino acids. Germline trimming cut 8 bases from V and 2 bases from J; bases unmatched to any gene: 7. The CDR3 loop is CASPDRGENTGELFF. CDR3 in DNA: TGTGCCAGCCCCGACAGGGGAGAAAACACCGGGGAGCTGTTTTTT.

The V gene is TRBV15, the J gene TRBJ2-7; D might be TRBD2 (5 bases). The CDR3 is made up of 14 amino acids. Looked up from germline, CDR1 is LNHNV and CDR2 is YYDKDF (reference sequence). The germline V and J ends were trimmed by 1 base and 4 bases, with 11 bases remaining between them. The CDR3 nucleotides are TGTGCCACCAGCAGAGGCGGGCAACCTTACGAGCAGTACTTC. This encodes CATSRGGQPYEQYF.

The chain has TRBV4-1 and TRBJ1-2, with D unclear. Looked up from germline, CDR1 is MGHRA and CDR2 is YSYEKL. There are 16 residues in the CDR3. Trimming cost V 0 bases and J 1 base, with 12 bases left between them. The CDR3 loop is CASSQEFGRYNYGYTF. The CDR3 coding sequence is TGCGCCAGCAGCCAAGAGTTTGGTAGATATAACTATGGCTACACCTTC.

V is TRBV11-2 and J is TRBJ1-2, with a weak D call TRBD1 (6 bases). The CDR3 is made up of 12 amino acids. Germline CDR1 and CDR2: SGHAT and FQNNGV. V lost 4 bases, J lost 5 bases, and 8 bases lay in between. The CDR3 DNA reads TGTGCCAGCAGCTCAGGGGCATATGGCTACACCTTC. Its translation: CASSSGAYGYTF.

This chain connects TRBV5-4 to TRBJ2-3; D uncertain. The ends were cut back, 4 bases at V and 8 bases at J, with 14 bases in the middle. The CDR3 covers 13 residues. Germline CDR1 is SGHNT and CDR2 is YYREEE (reference sequence). As DNA, the CDR3 is TGTGCCAGCAGCCCTCGATCGGAGCGTACGCAGTATTTT. This encodes CASSPRSERTQYF.

The chain is built from TRBV7-6 and TRBJ2-1; TRBD2 is a possible D gene (5 bases). Deletions cut 5 bases from V and 2 bases from J, with 13 bases between. This CDR3 has 15 residues. The germline gives CDR1 SGHVS, CDR2 FNYEAQ. In DNA form, the CDR3 reads TGTGCCAGCAGCCCGACAAGCGGAACCTACAATGAGCAGTTCTTC. Its protein is CASSPTSGTYNEQFF.

This clone was detected a few times. The chain employs TRBV7-2 and TRBJ2-7; tentative D call: TRBD2 (5 bases). Germline loops: CDR1 SGHTA, CDR2 FQGNSA. The CDR3 contains 17 residues. The ends were cut back, 2 bases at V and 3 bases at J, with 20 bases in the middle. CDR3 protein: CASSLYPGSPVYYEQYF. The CDR3 DNA sequence: TGTGCCAGCAGCTTATATCCGGGGAGCCCGGTATACTACGAGCAGTACTTC.

This rearrangement joins TRBV11-2 to TRBJ2-5; weak D call: TRBD2 (5 bases). CDR3 length equals 16 residues. Germline CDR1 and CDR2: SGHAT and FQNNGV. The V gene lost 6 bases and the J gene lost 5 bases, with 22 bases spanning the gap. The CDR3 sequence: CASSLMPRLTSETQYF. CDR3 coding DNA: TGTGCCAGCAGTCTCATGCCCAGACTAACCAGCGAGACCCAGTACTTC. Supplemented by reference TRBV11-2 and TRBJ2-5, the full variable domain reads EAGVAQSPRYKIIEKRQSVAFWCNPISGHATLYWYQQILGQGPKLLIQFQNNGVVDDSQLPKDRFSAERLKGVDSTLKIQPAKLEDSAVYLCASSLMPRLTSETQYFGPGTRLLVL.

V and J are TRBV9 and TRBJ2-7; possible D gene TRBD1, 8 bases. The germline V gene encodes CDR1 SGDLS and CDR2 YYNGEE. V shed 3 bases and J shed 1 base, with 11 bases lying between them. CDR3 length equals 14 residues. CDR3 residues: CASSEQGGSYEQYF. The CDR3 bases are TGTGCCAGCAGCGAACAGGGGGGGTCCTACGAGCAGTACTTC.

CDR3 DNA sequence: TGTGCCAGCAGCTCGTACAGGGGGCCTGGCTACACCTTC. Translated, it gives CASSSYRGPGYTF. This chain connects TRBV7-2 to TRBJ1-2; 9 nucleotides align to TRBD1. Trimming removed 4 bases from V and 7 bases from J; junction bases left unmatched: 4. Per the germline V gene, CDR1 is SGHTA and CDR2 is FQGNSA. CDR3 length: 13 residues.

As DNA, the CDR3 is TGTGCCAGCACTTTGGGGGCAGGGGCGATTGGCTACACCTTC. Protein sequence: CASTLGAGAIGYTF. The gene calls are TRBV28 and TRBJ1-2; tentatively, D is TRBD1 (6 bases). This CDR3 spans 14 amino acids. Trimming took 7 bases from V and 7 from J, leaving 19 bases between them. Germline V gene lookup returns CDR1 MDHEN and CDR2 SYDVKM.

V gene TRBV5-6 combines with J gene TRBJ2-1; a weak D match, TRBD2 (5 bases). V lost 5 bases and J lost 7, with 22 bases in between. In germline, CDR1 is SGHDT, CDR2 YYEEEE. The CDR3 is made up of 16 amino acids. CDR3 sequence: CASSFGRGNTGNEQFF. CDR3 DNA: TGTGCCAGCAGTTTTGGCCGGGGAAACACGGGGAATGAGCAGTTCTTC.

The chain has TRBV11-2 and TRBJ1-2, with D perhaps TRBD1 (5 bases). The CDR3 has 13 amino acids. Germline loops: CDR1 SGHAT, CDR2 FQNNGV. Trimming stripped 5 bases from V and 2 bases from J, with 9 bases between. In nucleotides, the CDR3 is TGTGCCAGCAGCCAAGACAGAAACTATGGCTACACCTTC. This sequence encodes CASSQDRNYGYTF.

The chain joins TRBV5-6 to TRBJ1-2; 10 bases are a match to TRBD1. CDR1 is SGHDT and CDR2 is YYEEEE in the germline V gene. CDR3 length equals 14 residues. The V and J ends lost 4 bases and 7 bases, in that order; junction bases with no gene match: 7. CDR3 residues: CASSARTGGSGYTF. The CDR3 nucleotides are TGTGCCAGCAGCGCAAGGACAGGGGGGTCTGGCTACACCTTC. Filled out from reference TRBV5-6 and TRBJ1-2, the complete variable domain reads DAGVTQSPTHLIKTRGQQVTLRCSPKSGHDTVSWYQQALGQGPQFIFQYYEEEERQRGNFPDRFSGHQFPNYSSELNVNALLLGDSALYLCASSARTGGSGYTFGSGTRLTVV.